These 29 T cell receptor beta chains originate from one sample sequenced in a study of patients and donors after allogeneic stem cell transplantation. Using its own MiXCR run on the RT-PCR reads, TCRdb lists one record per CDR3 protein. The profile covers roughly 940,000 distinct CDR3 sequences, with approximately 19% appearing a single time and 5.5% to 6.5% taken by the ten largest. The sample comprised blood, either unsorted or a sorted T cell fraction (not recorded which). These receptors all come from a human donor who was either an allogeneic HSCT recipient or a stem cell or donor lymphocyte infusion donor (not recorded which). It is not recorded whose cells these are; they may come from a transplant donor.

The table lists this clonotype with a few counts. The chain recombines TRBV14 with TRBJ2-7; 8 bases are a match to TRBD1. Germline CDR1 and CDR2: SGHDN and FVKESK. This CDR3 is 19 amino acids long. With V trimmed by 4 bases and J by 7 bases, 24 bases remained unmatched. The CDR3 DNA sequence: TGTGCCAGCAGCCTGGCCAGGGGGCGAAAAGGGAACGCGTGGAGGGAGCAGTACTTC. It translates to CASSLARGRKGNAWREQYF.

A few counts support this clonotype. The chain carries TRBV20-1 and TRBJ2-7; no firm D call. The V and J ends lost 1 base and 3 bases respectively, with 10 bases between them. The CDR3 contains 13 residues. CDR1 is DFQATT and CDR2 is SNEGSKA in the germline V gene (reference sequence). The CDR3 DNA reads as TGCAGTGCTAGAGGGGTTAGGGACTACGAGCAGTACTTC. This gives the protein CSARGVRDYEQYF.

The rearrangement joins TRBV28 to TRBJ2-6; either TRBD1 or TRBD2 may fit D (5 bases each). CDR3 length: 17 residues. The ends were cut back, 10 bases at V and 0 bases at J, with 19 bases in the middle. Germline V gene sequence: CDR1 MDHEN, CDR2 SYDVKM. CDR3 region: CAKPPGPGLSGANVLTF. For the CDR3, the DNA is TGTGCCAAACCTCCGGGACCTGGCCTCTCTGGGGCCAACGTCCTGACTTTC.

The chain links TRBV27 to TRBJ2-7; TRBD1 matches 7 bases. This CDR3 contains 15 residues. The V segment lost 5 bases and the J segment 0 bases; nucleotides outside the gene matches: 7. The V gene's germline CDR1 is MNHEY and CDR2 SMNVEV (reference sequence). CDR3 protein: CASSPKGGYSYEQYF. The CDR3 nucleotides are TGTGCCAGCAGTCCGAAAGGGGGCTACTCCTACGAGCAGTACTTC.

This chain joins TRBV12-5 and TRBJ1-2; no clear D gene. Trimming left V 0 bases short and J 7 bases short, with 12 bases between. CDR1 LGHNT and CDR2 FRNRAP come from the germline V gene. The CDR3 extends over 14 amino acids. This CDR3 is CASGLVLDLAGYTF. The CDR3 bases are TGTGCTAGTGGTTTGGTACTTGATCTGGCTGGCTACACCTTC.

In DNA form, the CDR3 reads TGCAGTGCTCCCGGGGCCCGAGAGACCCAGTACTTC. Translation gives CSAPGARETQYF. This sequence joins TRBV20-1 and TRBJ2-5; D tentatively reads TRBD1 or TRBD2 (5 bases each). Germline V CDR1 and CDR2: DFQATT, SNEGSKA (reference sequence). Trimming left V 5 bases short and J 4 bases short, with 11 bases between. CDR3 length: 12 residues.

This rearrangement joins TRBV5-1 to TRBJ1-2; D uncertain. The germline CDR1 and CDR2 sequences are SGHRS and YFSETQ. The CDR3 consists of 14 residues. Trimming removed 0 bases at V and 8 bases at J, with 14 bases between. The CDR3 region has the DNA TGCGCCAGCAGCTTGGAGTCATCGGGCGGAGGCTACACCTTC. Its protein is CASSLESSGGGYTF. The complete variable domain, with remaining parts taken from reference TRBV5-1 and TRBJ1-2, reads KAGVTQTPRYLIKTRGQQVTLSCSPISGHRSVSWYQQTPGQGLQFLFEYFSETQRNKGNFPGRFSGRQFSNSRSEMNVSTLELGDSALYLCASSLESSGGGYTFGSGTRLTVV.

CDR3 sequence (DNA): TGCAGTGCTAGAGGCGGACAGGCCATAGGAAACGAGCAGTACTTC. Translated: CSARGGQAIGNEQYF. The rearrangement joins TRBV20-1 to TRBJ2-7, with 7 bases aligning to TRBD1. With 1 base clipped from V and 5 bases from J, the junction kept 11 bases outside the gene matches. The CDR3 is 15 residues long. CDR1 is DFQATT and CDR2 is SNEGSKA in the germline V gene (reference sequence).

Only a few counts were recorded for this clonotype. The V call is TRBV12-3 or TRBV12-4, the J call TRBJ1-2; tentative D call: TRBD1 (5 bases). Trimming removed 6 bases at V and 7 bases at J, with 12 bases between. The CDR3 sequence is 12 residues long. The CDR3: CASRGVGAGYTF. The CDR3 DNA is TGTGCCAGCAGGGGGGTGGGAGCTGGCTACACCTTC.

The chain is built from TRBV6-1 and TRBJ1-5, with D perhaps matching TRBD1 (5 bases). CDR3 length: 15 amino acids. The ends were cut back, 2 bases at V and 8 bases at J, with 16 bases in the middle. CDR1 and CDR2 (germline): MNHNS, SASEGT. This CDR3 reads CASSERGQGKKPQHF. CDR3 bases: TGTGCCAGCAGTGAAAGAGGGCAGGGAAAAAAGCCCCAGCATTTT.

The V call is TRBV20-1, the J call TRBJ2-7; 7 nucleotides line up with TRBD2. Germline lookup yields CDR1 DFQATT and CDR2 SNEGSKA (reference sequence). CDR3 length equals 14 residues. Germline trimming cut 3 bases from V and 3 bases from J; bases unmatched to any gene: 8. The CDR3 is CSASSGVAGYEQYF. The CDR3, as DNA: TGCAGTGCTAGTAGTGGGGTAGCGGGCTACGAGCAGTACTTC.

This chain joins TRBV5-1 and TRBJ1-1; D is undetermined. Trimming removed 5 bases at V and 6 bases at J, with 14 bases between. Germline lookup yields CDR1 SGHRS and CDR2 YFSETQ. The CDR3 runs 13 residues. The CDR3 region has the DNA TGCGCCAGCAGTCGTGGTTCTATCGCTGAAGCTTTCTTT. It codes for CASSRGSIAEAFF.

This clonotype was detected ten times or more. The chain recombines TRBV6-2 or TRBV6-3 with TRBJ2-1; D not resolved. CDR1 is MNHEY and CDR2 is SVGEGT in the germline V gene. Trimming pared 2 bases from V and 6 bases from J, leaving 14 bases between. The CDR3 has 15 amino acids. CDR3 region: CASSYELPVSNEQFF. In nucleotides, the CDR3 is TGTGCCAGCAGTTACGAACTACCTGTGAGCAATGAGCAGTTCTTC.

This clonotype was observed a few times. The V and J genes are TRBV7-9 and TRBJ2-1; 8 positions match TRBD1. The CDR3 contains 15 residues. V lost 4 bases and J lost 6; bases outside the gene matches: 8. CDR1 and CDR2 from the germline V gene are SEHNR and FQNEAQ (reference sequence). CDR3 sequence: CASSSTWTGSNEQFF. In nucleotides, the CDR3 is TGTGCCAGCAGCTCTACCTGGACAGGGTCCAATGAGCAGTTCTTC.

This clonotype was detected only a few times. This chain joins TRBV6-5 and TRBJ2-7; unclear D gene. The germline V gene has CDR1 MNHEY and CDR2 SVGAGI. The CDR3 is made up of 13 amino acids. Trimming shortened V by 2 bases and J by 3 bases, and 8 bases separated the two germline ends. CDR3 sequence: CASSYAAYYEQYF. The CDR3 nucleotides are TGTGCCAGCAGTTACGCGGCATACTACGAGCAGTACTTC.

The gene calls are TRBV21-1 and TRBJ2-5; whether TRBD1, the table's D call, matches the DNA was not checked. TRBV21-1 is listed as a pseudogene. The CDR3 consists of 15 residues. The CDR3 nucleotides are TGTGCCAGCAGCAAAGAGGGACAGGGACAAGAGACCCAGTACTTC. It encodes CASSKEGQGQETQYF.

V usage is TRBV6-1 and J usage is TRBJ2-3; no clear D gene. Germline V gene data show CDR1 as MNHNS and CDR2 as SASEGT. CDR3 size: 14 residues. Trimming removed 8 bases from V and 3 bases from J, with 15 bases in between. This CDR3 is CASALVGWTDTQYF. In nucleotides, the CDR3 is TGTGCCAGCGCGCTGGTGGGGTGGACAGATACGCAGTATTTT.

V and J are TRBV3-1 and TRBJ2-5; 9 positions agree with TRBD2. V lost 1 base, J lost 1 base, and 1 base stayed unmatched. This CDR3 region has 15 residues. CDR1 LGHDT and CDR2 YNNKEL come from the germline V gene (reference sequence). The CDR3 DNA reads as TGTGCCAGCAGCCAAGCTAGCGGGGTCCAAGAGACCCAGTACTTC. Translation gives CASSQASGVQETQYF.

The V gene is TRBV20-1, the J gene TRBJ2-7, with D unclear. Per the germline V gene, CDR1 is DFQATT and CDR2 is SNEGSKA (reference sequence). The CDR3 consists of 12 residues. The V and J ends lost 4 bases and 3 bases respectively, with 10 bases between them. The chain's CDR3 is CSATVGIYEQYF. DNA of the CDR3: TGCAGTGCTACGGTCGGCATCTACGAGCAGTACTTC.

CDR3 region: CSASTSGYTGELFF. The CDR3 DNA sequence: TGCAGTGCTAGTACTAGCGGATACACCGGGGAGCTGTTTTTT. The chain carries TRBV20-1 and TRBJ2-2, with 8 nucleotides matching TRBD2. The CDR3 has 14 residues. CDR1 DFQATT and CDR2 SNEGSKA come from the germline V gene (reference sequence). V lost 3 bases, J lost 3 bases, and 3 bases stayed unmatched.

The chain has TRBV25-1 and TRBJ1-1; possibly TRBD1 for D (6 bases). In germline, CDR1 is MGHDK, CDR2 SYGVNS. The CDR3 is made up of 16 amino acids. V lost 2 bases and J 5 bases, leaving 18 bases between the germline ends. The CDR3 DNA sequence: TGTGCCAGCAGTGAAAGGGGGGGGTTGAGAGAGACTGAAGCTTTCTTT. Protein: CASSERGGLRETEAFF.

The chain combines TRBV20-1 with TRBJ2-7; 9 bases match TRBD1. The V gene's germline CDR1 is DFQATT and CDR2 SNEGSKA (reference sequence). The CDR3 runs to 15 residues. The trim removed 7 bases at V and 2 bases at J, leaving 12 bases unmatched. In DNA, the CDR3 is TGCAGTGTCAGGGACAGGGCCCTACCCCCCTACGAGCAGTACTTC. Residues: CSVRDRALPPYEQYF.

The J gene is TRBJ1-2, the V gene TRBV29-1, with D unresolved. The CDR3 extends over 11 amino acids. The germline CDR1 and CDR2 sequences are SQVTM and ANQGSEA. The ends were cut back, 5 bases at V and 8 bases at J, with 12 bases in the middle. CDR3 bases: TGCAGCGTTCTGTATCGGCACGGCTACACCTTC. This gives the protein CSVLYRHGYTF.

Here the CDR3 DNA reads TGTGCCAGCAGCCATGTCGCAGAACGGGGACGTCGTACGCAGTATTTT. Amino acid sequence: CASSHVAERGRRTQYF. The genes are TRBV3-1 and TRBJ2-3; D might be TRBD1 or TRBD2, each matching 5 bases. Germline-derived CDR1 and CDR2 are LGHDT and YNNKEL (reference sequence). The CDR3 is 16 amino acids. V was cut by 3 bases and J by 8 bases, with 21 bases left in between.

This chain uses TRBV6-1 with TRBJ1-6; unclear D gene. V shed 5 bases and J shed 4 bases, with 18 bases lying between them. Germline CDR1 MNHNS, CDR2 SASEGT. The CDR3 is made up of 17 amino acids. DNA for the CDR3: TGTGCCAGCAGTCCCCAACTCCTGACGGCATATAATTCACCCCTCCACTTT. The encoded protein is CASSPQLLTAYNSPLHF.

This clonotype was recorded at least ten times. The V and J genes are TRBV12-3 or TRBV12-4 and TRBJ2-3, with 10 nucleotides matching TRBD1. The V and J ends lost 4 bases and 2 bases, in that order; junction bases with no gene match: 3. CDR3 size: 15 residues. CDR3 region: CASSSGQGTTDTQYF. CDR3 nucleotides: TGTGCCAGCAGTTCGGGACAGGGGACCACAGATACGCAGTATTTT.

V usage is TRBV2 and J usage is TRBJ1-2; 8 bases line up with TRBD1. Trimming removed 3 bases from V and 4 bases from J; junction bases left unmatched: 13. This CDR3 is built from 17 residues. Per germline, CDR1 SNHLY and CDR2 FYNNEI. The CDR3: CASSEEMGQVRSYGYTF. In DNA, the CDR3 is TGTGCCAGCAGTGAGGAGATGGGACAGGTCCGAAGCTATGGCTACACCTTC.

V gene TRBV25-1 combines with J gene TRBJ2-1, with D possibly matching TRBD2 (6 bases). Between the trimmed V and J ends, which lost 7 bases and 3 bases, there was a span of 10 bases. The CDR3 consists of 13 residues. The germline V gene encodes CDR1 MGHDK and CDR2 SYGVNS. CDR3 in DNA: TGTGCCAGCACCAGACTAGACTACAATGAGCAGTTCTTC. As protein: CASTRLDYNEQFF.

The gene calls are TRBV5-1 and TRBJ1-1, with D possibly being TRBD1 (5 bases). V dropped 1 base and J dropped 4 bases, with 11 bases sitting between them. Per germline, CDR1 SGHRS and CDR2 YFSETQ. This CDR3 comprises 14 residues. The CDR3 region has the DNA TGCGCCAGCAGCTTGAATGGGGGGGGCACTGAAGCTTTCTTT. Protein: CASSLNGGGTEAFF.